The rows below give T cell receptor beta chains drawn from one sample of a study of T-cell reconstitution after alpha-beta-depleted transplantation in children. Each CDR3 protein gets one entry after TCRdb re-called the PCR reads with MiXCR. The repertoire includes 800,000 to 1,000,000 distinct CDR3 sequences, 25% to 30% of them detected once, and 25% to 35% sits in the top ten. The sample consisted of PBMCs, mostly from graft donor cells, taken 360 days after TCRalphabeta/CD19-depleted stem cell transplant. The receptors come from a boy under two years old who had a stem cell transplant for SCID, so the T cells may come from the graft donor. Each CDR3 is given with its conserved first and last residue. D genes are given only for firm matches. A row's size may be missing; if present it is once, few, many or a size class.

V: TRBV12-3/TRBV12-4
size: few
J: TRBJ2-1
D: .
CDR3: CASSQDRLYNEQFF
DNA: TGTGCCAGCAGTCAAGACAGATTATACAATGAGCAGTTCTTC

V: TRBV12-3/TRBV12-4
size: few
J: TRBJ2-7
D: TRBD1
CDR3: CASSSRQGALYEQYF
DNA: TGTGCCAGCAGTTCCCGACAGGGCGCCCTGTACGAGCAGTACTTC

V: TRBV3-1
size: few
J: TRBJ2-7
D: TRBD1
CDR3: CASSQDLGQGVDSRFTYEQYF
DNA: TGTGCCAGCAGCCAAGACCTCGGACAGGGCGTGGACTCTCGTTTTACCTACGAGCAGTACTTC

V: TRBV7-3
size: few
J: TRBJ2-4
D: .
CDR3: CASSLKGGAKNIQYF
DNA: TGTGCCAGCAGCTTAAAAGGGGGGGCCAAAAACATTCAGTACTTC

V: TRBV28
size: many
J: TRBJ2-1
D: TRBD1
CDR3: CASRPRDRGTHEQFF
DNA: TGTGCCAGCAGACCGCGGGACAGGGGGACCCATGAGCAGTTCTTC

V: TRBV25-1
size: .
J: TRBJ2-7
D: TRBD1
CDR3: CASSDWVGTGGHYEQYF
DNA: TGTGCCAGCAGTGATTGGGTGGGGACAGGGGGTCACTACGAGCAGTACTTC

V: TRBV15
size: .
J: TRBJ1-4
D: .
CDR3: CATSRGRGTNEKLFF
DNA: TGTGCCACCAGCAGAGGGCGGGGGACTAATGAAAAACTGTTTTTT

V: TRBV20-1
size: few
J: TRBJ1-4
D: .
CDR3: CSARPFGGYNEKLFF
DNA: TGCAGTGCTAGACCGTTCGGGGGGTATAATGAAAAACTGTTTTTT

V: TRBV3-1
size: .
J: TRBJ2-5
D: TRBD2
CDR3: CASRTRLAGGPSGETQYF
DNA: TGTGCCAGCAGGACCCGACTAGCGGGGGGGCCTTCGGGAGAGACCCAGTACTTC

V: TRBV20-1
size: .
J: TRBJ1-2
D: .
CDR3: CSARVRTGYGYTF
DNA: TGCAGTGCTAGAGTAAGGACGGGGTATGGCTACACCTTC

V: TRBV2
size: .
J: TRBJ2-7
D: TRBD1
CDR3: CASSAPKDHRGSYEQYF
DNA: TGTGCCAGCAGTGCCCCTAAAGATCACAGGGGATCCTACGAGCAGTACTTC

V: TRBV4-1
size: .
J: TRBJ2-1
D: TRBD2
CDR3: CASRRGLAGYNEQFF
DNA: TGCGCCAGCAGGCGCGGACTAGCGGGGTACAATGAGCAGTTCTTC

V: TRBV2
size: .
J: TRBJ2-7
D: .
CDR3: CASSEAHEQYF
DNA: TGTGCCAGCAGTGAAGCCCACGAGCAGTACTTC

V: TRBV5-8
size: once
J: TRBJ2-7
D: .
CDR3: CASSQSGRQFLPYKQYF
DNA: TGTGCCAGCAGCCAGAGTGGGAGGCAGTTCCTTCCCTACAAGCAGTACTTC

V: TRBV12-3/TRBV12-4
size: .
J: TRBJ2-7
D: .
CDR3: CASSFGDSYYEQYF
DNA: TGTGCCAGCAGTTTCGGGGACTCCTACTACGAGCAGTACTTC

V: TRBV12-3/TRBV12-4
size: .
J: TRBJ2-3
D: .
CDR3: CASRLSLTVTDTQYF
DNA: TGTGCCAGCAGACTGTCTCTGACTGTGACAGATACGCAGTATTTT

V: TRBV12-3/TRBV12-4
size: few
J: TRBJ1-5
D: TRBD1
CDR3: CASSPGSERQGKNQPQHF
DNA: TGTGCCAGCAGCCCCGGGAGCGAGCGACAGGGTAAAAATCAGCCCCAGCATTTT

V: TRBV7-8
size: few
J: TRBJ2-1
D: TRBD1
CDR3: CASSFSQGDEQFF
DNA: TGTGCCAGCAGCTTTTCTCAGGGGGATGAGCAGTTCTTC

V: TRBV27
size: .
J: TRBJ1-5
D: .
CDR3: CASSMGSAEGQPQHF
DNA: TGTGCCAGCAGCATGGGGTCCGCGGAGGGTCAGCCCCAGCATTTT

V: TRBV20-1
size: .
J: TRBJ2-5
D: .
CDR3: CSAGPRQGWETQYF
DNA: TGCAGTGCTGGGCCCCGGCAGGGCTGGGAGACCCAGTACTTC

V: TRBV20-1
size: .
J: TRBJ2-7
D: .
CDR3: CSAMRDYEQYF
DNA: TGCAGTGCTATGCGCGACTACGAGCAGTACTTC

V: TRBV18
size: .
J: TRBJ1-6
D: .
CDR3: CASSPRRRQTFSSYNSPLHF
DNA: TGTGCCAGCTCACCGCGGAGGAGACAGACTTTTAGCTCCTATAATTCACCCCTCCACTTT

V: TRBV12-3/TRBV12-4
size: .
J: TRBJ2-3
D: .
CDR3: CASSLDSATDTQYF
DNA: TGTGCCAGCAGTTTAGACAGCGCCACAGATACGCAGTATTTT

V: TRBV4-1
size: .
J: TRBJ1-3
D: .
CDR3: CASSLPFNSQEQVGNTIYF
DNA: TGCGCCAGCAGCCTCCCATTCAATTCTCAGGAGCAGGTCGGAAACACCATATATTTT

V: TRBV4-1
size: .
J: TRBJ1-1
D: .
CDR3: CASSPRPGGLNTEAFF
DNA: TGCGCCAGCAGCCCACGACCTGGGGGGCTGAACACTGAAGCTTTCTTT

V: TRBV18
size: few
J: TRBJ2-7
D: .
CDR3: CASSPKYEQYF
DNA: TGTGCCAGCTCACCAAAATACGAGCAGTACTTC

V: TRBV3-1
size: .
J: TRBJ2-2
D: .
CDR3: CASSQGSARNGELFF
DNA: TGTGCCAGCAGCCAAGGCAGCGCAAGAAACGGGGAGCTGTTTTTT

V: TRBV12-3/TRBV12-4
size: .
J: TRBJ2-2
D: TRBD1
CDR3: CASSLRGQMAGELFF
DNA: TGTGCCAGCAGTTTAAGGGGACAGATGGCCGGGGAGCTGTTTTTT

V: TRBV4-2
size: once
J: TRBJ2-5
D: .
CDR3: CASSQRWDSQETQYF
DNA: TGTGCCAGCAGCCAGAGGTGGGACTCCCAAGAGACCCAGTACTTC

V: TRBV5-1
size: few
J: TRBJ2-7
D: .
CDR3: CASSLGMAFREQYF
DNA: TGCGCCAGCAGCTTGGGGATGGCGTTCCGCGAGCAGTACTTC

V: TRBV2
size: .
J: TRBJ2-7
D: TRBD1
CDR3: CASSGQGTVVYEQYF
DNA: TGTGCCAGCAGCGGACAGGGGACAGTCGTCTACGAGCAGTACTTC

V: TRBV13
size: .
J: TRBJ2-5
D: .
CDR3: CASSLDRRGGGERGETQYF
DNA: TGTGCCAGCAGCTTAGACCGCCGTGGGGGCGGAGAAAGGGGAGAGACCCAGTACTTC

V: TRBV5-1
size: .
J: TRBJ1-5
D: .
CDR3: CASKEGTGSNQPQHF
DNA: TGCGCCAGCAAGGAAGGTACAGGGAGCAATCAGCCCCAGCATTTT

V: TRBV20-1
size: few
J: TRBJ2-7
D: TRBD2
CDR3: CSAYKAGLVFFYEQYF
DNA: TGCAGTGCTTATAAGGCGGGACTAGTTTTTTTCTACGAGCAGTACTTC

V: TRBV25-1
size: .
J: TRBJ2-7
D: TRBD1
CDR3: CASSEKLGGQGFYEQYF
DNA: TGTGCCAGCAGTGAAAAGTTGGGGGGACAGGGCTTCTACGAGCAGTACTTC

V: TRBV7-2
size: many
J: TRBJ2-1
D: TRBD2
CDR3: CASSYRTSGDYNEQFF
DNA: TGTGCCAGCAGCTATCGGACTAGCGGGGACTACAATGAGCAGTTCTTC

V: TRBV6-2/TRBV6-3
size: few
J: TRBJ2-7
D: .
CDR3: CASSYVVWSYEQYF
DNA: TGTGCCAGCAGTTACGTGGTCTGGTCCTACGAGCAGTACTTC

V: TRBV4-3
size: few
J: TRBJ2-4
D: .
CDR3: CASSQGGGGNIQYF
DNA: TGCGCCAGCAGCCAAGGCGGGGGCGGGAACATTCAGTACTTC

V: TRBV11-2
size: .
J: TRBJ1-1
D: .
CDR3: CASSLQGNKNTEAFF
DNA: TGTGCCAGCAGCTTACAGGGCAATAAGAACACTGAAGCTTTCTTT

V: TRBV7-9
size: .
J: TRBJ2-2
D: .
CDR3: CASSLDRRGEGELFF
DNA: TGTGCCAGCAGTCTGGACAGACGGGGTGAGGGGGAGCTGTTTTTT

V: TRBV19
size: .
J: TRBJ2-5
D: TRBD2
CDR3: CASSPRGTSGGQETQYF
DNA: TGTGCCAGTAGCCCTCGCGGGACTAGCGGGGGGCAAGAGACCCAGTACTTC

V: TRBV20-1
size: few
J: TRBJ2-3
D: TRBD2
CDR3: CSATLAGGITDTQYF
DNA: TGCAGTGCAACTCTAGCGGGGGGGATCACAGATACGCAGTATTTT

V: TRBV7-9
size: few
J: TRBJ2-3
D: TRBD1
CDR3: CASSTFQGQRPDTQYF
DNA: TGTGCCAGCAGCACCTTTCAGGGACAGAGGCCAGATACGCAGTATTTT

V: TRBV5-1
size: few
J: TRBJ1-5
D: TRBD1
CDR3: CASSPTGVSNQPQHF
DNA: TGTGCCAGCAGTCCTACAGGGGTCTCAAATCAGCCCCAGCATTTT

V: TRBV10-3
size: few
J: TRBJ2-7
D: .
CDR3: CATKFGQGSSYEQYF
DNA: TGTGCCACCAAGTTCGGGCAGGGGAGCTCCTACGAGCAGTACTTC

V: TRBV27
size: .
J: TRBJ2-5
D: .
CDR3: CASSPSPGMGETQYF
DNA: TGTGCCAGCAGCCCCTCGCCGGGGATGGGAGAGACCCAGTACTTC

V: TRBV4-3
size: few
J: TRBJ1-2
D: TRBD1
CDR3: CASSLAGQGTHGYTF
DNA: TGCGCCAGCAGCCTAGCGGGACAGGGAACCCATGGCTACACCTTC

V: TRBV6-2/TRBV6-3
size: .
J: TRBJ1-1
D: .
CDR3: CASSYGLTWVTLNTEAFF
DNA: TGTGCCAGCAGTTACGGGCTTACATGGGTCACCCTGAACACTGAAGCTTTCTTT

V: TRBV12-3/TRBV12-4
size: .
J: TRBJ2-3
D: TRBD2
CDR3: CASSDGAGAPWDTQYF
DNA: TGTGCCAGCAGTGATGGAGCGGGGGCCCCCTGGGATACGCAGTATTTT

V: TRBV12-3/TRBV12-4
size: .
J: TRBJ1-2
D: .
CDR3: CASSLTGQVANYGYTF
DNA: TGTGCCAGCAGTTTGACAGGACAAGTAGCTAACTATGGCTACACCTTC

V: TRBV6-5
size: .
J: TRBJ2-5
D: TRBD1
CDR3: CASSYSWTGQETQYF
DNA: TGTGCCAGCAGTTACTCATGGACAGGGCAGGAGACCCAGTACTTC

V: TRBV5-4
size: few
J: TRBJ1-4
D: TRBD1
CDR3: CASSLAGTGEKLFF
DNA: TGTGCCAGCAGCTTGGCCGGGACAGGTGAAAAACTGTTTTTT